The clone carrying this TCR delta chain was observed a handful of times. It is likely a read error: a sequence one base away is far more abundant. The same CDR3 can be traced to other DNA sequences in this sample. The sample originates from a study of gamma-delta T cells after stem cell transplantation. TCRdb re-identified clones in the RT-PCR reads via CATT. This table holds 1,500 to 2,000 delta-chain clones, over 1.5% found once. The sequenced sample was gamma-delta T cells. The origin of this receptor is a human donor. It is not recorded whose cells these are; they may come from a transplant donor.

The CDR3 here is CACEELGDTRYTDKLIF. The CDR3 nucleotides read TGTGCCTGCGAGGAGCTGGGGGATACGAGGTACACCGATAAACTCATCTTT. This chain connects TRDV2 to TRDJ1, with 12 bases fitting TRDD3. The length of the CDR3 is 17 residues. The V segment lost 7 bases and the J segment 0 bases; nucleotides outside the gene matches: 11. Germline V gene data show CDR1 as GEAIGNYY and CDR2 as EKD.